The source of this T cell receptor beta chain is a study of type 1 and type 2 diabetes patients. The overall study: Magnetic bead positive selection isolated CD4+ or CD8+ T cells from PBMCs.

Standard classification criteria confirmed type 1 or type 2 diabetes in all patients. This clonotype came up a few times. Its antigen is currently unknown. The study, taken as a whole, reports: Some expanded clones seen only in T1D might occur in additional T2D or control samples. Both CD4+ and CD8+ type 2 diabetes repertoires showed significantly higher diversity than type 1.

The PCR template was genomic DNA. Multiplex PCR with 30 forward and 13 reverse primers amplified the TCR beta CDR3. TCRdb passed the multiplex PCR reads through MiXCR, listing each CDR3 protein once. The sample contains about 250,000 distinct CDR3 sequences, around 50% of which appear only once. This receptor was identified in a man aged 18-30 years with type 2 diabetes. The source material was peripheral blood mononuclear cells (PBMCs).

The CDR3 loop reads CASSPNREWVGELFF. In DNA, the CDR3 is TGTGCCAGCAGTCCAAACAGGGAATGGGTCGGGGAGCTGTTTTTT. The chain couples TRBV7-9 to TRBJ2-2, with D possibly TRBD1 on 6 matching bases. This CDR3 comprises 15 residues. V was cut by 6 bases and J by 7 bases, with 18 bases left in between. CDR1 is SEHNR and CDR2 is FQNEAQ in the germline V gene (reference sequence).